The 16 T cell receptor beta chains listed next were all sequenced from one sample in a study of Ad26.COV2.S vaccination and SARS-CoV-2 variants. TCRdb keeps only in-frame clones here, not all; method: immunoSEQ multiplex PCR. The sample has 300,000 to 400,000 clones; roughly 91% are singletons. Noted treatment: 15 to 20 received Ad26.COV2.S at low or high dose, single or two shots; about 5 received placebo; per-sample allocation not given. Sample collection was performed on day 63 after the first vaccine or placebo injection. This specimen consisted of peripheral blood, obtained in a trial of Ad26.COV2.S vaccine versus placebo. Receptors originate from a person between 18 and 59 years old who received the Ad26.COV2.S COVID-19 vaccine or a placebo.

The CDR3 DNA is TGTGCCAGCAGCCAAGAAAACAGGGCGGTTTTCGCCGGGGAGCTGTTTTTT. It yields the protein CASSQENRAVFAGELFF. V usage is TRBV14 and J usage is TRBJ2-2; perhaps TRBD1 as D (6 bases). CDR1 SGHDN and CDR2 FVKESK come from the germline V gene. The CDR3 sequence is 17 residues long. Trimming removed 0 bases from V and 6 bases from J, with 17 bases in between. Based on the CDR3 plus reference TRBV14 and TRBJ2-2, the full variable domain is EAGVTQFPSHSVIEKGQTVTLRCDPISGHDNLYWYRRVMGKEIKFLLHFVKESKQDESGMPNNRFLAERTGGTYSTLKVQPAELEDSGVYFCASSQENRAVFAGELFFGEGSRLTVL.

The rearrangement uses TRBV3-1 (or the pseudogene TRBV3-2) and TRBJ2-1, with 7 bases identical to TRBD2. The V gene end was trimmed by 4 bases and the J gene end by 2 bases; junction bases not matched to a gene: 11. CDR3 length: 17 residues. The germline gives CDR1 LGHDT, CDR2 YNNKEL (reference sequence). The CDR3 reads CASSPVSSGITYNEQFF. The CDR3 DNA reads TGTGCCAGCAGCCCGGTTTCTAGCGGCATTACCTACAATGAGCAGTTCTTC.

The chain recombines TRBV5-5 with TRBJ1-2; possible D gene TRBD1, 5 bases. There are 14 residues in the CDR3. Per the germline V gene, CDR1 is SGHKS and CDR2 is YYEKEE (reference sequence). V lost 0 bases, J lost 7 bases, and 13 bases lay in between. CDR3 region: CASSLGGTGAGYTF. The DNA of the CDR3 is TGTGCCAGCAGCTTGGGGGGGACTGGGGCTGGCTACACCTTC.

This clone was observed a handful of times. The chain carries TRBV30 and TRBJ1-1, with D unclear. Germline CDR1 and CDR2: GTSNPN and SVGIG (reference sequence). The CDR3 is made up of 14 amino acids. V shed 4 bases and J shed 0 bases, with 12 bases lying between them. In DNA, the CDR3 is TGTGCCTGGAAAAGGGTCCGAATGAACACTGAAGCTTTCTTT. Encoded protein: CAWKRVRMNTEAFF.

The rearrangement joins TRBV5-5 to TRBJ2-1; D is uncertain. Deletions cut 0 bases from V and 1 base from J, with 5 bases between. The CDR3 is made up of 14 amino acids. The V gene's germline CDR1 is SGHKS and CDR2 YYEKEE (reference sequence). The CDR3 bases are TGTGCCAGCAGCTTGGGACAATCCTACAATGAGCAGTTCTTC. It yields the protein CASSLGQSYNEQFF.

The J gene is TRBJ1-4, the V gene TRBV7-2; D uncertain. Deletions cut 2 bases from V and 4 bases from J, with 5 bases between. CDR3 length: 13 residues. The germline V gene has CDR1 SGHTA and CDR2 FQGNSA. The CDR3 spells CASSLLDNEKLFF. DNA of the CDR3: TGTGCCAGCAGCTTATTGGATAATGAAAAACTGTTTTTT.

V is TRBV9 and J is TRBJ1-4; no reliable D call. This CDR3 comprises 14 residues. V shed 2 bases and J shed 6 bases, with 11 bases lying between them. Germline assignment: CDR1 SGDLS and CDR2 YYNGEE. The DNA of the CDR3 is TGTGCCAGCAGCGTCTCCGCAACGCATGAAAAACTGTTTTTT. It is translated as CASSVSATHEKLFF.

This clone appeared once. The genes are TRBV3-1 (or the pseudogene TRBV3-2) and TRBJ2-7; 8 bases align to TRBD2. This CDR3 has 14 amino acids. The germline V gene has CDR1 LGHDT and CDR2 YNNKEL (reference sequence). The ends lost 7 bases at V and 1 base at J; junction bases unmatched: 6. CDR3 loop: CASTGGGASYEQYF. CDR3 in DNA: TGTGCCAGCACCGGGGGGGGCGCGTCCTACGAGCAGTACTTC.

The rearrangement joins TRBV7-8 to TRBJ2-3, with D possibly TRBD2 on 6 matching bases. Trimming stripped 4 bases from V and 4 bases from J, with 12 bases between. This CDR3 is 14 amino acids long. CDR1 SGHVS and CDR2 FQNEAQ come from the germline V gene. This CDR3 reads CASSSWGGADTQYF. In DNA form, the CDR3 reads TGTGCCAGCAGCTCCTGGGGCGGGGCAGATACGCAGTATTTT.

This clone was observed a single time. This rearrangement joins TRBV6-6 to TRBJ2-3; D possibly corresponds to TRBD2 (5 bases). The germline V gene has CDR1 MNHNY and CDR2 SVGAGI (reference sequence). CDR3 length: 13 residues. Trimming stripped 2 bases from V and 12 bases from J, with 15 bases between. CDR3 sequence reads: CASSYDGETSQYF. The CDR3, as DNA: TGTGCCAGCAGTTACGATGGGGAGACATCTCAGTATTTT.

This clone was seen a few times. As DNA, the CDR3 is TGCGCCAGCAGCCAAGAAGACAGAGTATACGAGCAGTACTTC. This translates into CASSQEDRVYEQYF. The rearrangement joins TRBV4-1 to TRBJ2-7; D possibly corresponds to TRBD1 (5 bases). V lost 0 bases, J lost 4 bases, and 10 bases lay in between. CDR3 length equals 14 residues. Germline lookup yields CDR1 MGHRA and CDR2 YSYEKL.

This clone was detected only once. This chain uses TRBV7-9 with TRBJ2-2, with 7 nucleotides matching TRBD2. The germline gives CDR1 SEHNR, CDR2 FQNEAQ (reference sequence). The V segment lost 6 bases and the J segment 6 bases; nucleotides outside the gene matches: 4. CDR3 length: 13 residues. The CDR3 protein is CASRASGAGELFF. CDR3 DNA: TGTGCCAGCAGGGCTAGCGGCGCCGGGGAGCTGTTTTTT.

The rearrangement joins TRBV6-6 to TRBJ2-7; D possibly corresponds to TRBD1 (6 bases). CDR1 is MNHNY, CDR2 SVGAGI, per germline (reference sequence). V lost 5 bases and J lost 1, with 9 bases in between. The CDR3 is 13 amino acids. The CDR3 sequence is CASSKTGSYEQYF. The DNA of the CDR3 is TGTGCCAGCAGTAAGACAGGTTCCTACGAGCAGTACTTC.

The V gene is TRBV20-1, the J gene TRBJ1-3; no clear D. Germline CDR1 and CDR2: DFQATT and SNEGSKA (reference sequence). Trimming took 3 bases from V and 3 from J, leaving 6 bases between them. This CDR3 spans 12 amino acids. The CDR3 region is CSASAGGNTIYF. As DNA, the CDR3 is TGCAGTGCTAGTGCAGGTGGAAACACCATATATTTT.

This chain joins TRBV9 and TRBJ2-7; 9 nucleotides agree with TRBD1. CDR3 length: 16 residues. V shed 0 bases, J shed 3 bases, and the junction held 7 bases outside the gene matches. Germline V CDR1 and CDR2: SGDLS, YYNGEE. The CDR3 region has the DNA TGTGCCAGCAGCGTAGGCGGGGGACAGGGATTCTACGAGCAGTACTTC. Translated, it gives CASSVGGGQGFYEQYF.

The V gene is TRBV2, the J gene TRBJ2-4; D unclear. V lost 6 bases and J 4 bases, leaving 7 bases between the germline ends. The CDR3 loop spans 12 amino acids. Germline-derived CDR1 and CDR2 are SNHLY and FYNNEI. In nucleotides, the CDR3 is TGTGCCAGCAGGAGATTTAAAAACATTCAGTACTTC. Its protein is CASRRFKNIQYF.